A single sample gave rise to the 18 T cell receptor beta chains below, sequenced in a study of shared clonotypes between healthy human individuals. Clones were read by immunoSEQ multiplex PCR, and TCRdb kept only the in-frame ones, dropping some. Of approximately 2,000,000 clones listed, around 93% are singletons. Sequenced material: naive CD4+ T cells from PBMCs. Subset denoted: CD45RA+ positively selected. These TCRs come from a man aged 18 to 30 in good health. Some clones in this sample may be carry-over from other donors' samples.

This clone was seen just once. This chain joins TRBV5-4 and TRBJ2-3; 7 bases fit TRBD2. The trim removed 0 bases at V and 2 bases at J, leaving 6 bases unmatched. CDR1 SGHNT and CDR2 YYREEE come from the germline V gene (reference sequence). This CDR3 has 16 residues. CDR3 sequence (DNA): TGTGCCAGCAGCTTGGCGGGGGGACTCTACACAGATACGCAGTATTTT. Its protein product is CASSLAGGLYTDTQYF. Full variable domain (rest looked up from reference TRBV5-4 and TRBJ2-3): ETGVTQSPTHLIKTRGQQVTLRCSSQSGHNTVSWYQQALGQGPQFIFQYYREEENGRGNFPPRFSGLQFPNYSSELNVNALELDDSALYLCASSLAGGLYTDTQYFGPGTRLTVL.

J is TRBJ2-1 and V is TRBV5-1; no clear D. Trimming took 0 bases from V and 3 from J, leaving 13 bases between them. CDR1 is SGHRS, CDR2 YFSETQ, per germline. The CDR3 length is 16 residues. The CDR3 here is CASSLAEVNNYNEQFF. The CDR3 DNA follows: TGCGCCAGCAGCTTGGCCGAAGTGAACAACTACAATGAGCAGTTCTTC.

With respect to this clone: The sample has other DNA sequences that encode this CDR3 too. The rearrangement uses TRBV18 and TRBJ1-3, with 7 nucleotides matching TRBD1. Germline trimming cut 3 bases from V and 2 bases from J; bases unmatched to any gene: 4. The CDR3 has 15 residues. The germline V gene encodes CDR1 KGHSH and CDR2 LQKENI. The DNA of the CDR3 is TGTGCCAGCTCACCTGGGACAGTAGCTGGAAACACCATATATTTT. Translation gives CASSPGTVAGNTIYF.

With respect to this clone: Other DNA sequences in this specimen translate into the identical CDR3. The DNA of the CDR3 is TGCAGTGCTCTTTCCTACGAGCAGTACTTC. Protein: CSALSYEQYF. This rearrangement joins TRBV20-1 to TRBJ2-7; D unresolved. V was shortened by 5 bases and J by 1 base, with 3 bases between the two germline ends. The CDR3 contains 10 residues. Germline V gives CDR1 DFQATT, CDR2 SNEGSKA (reference sequence).

The rearrangement links TRBV5-1 to TRBJ2-2; D is perhaps TRBD1 or TRBD2 (6 bases each). The V and J ends lost 2 bases and 2 bases respectively, with 13 bases between them. The V gene's germline CDR1 is SGHRS and CDR2 YFSETQ. CDR3 length: 16 amino acids. The CDR3 DNA sequence: TGCGCCAGCAGCTTTGCCGGGGGACACAACACCGGGGAGCTGTTTTTT. This codes for CASSFAGGHNTGELFF.

On this clone: The identical CDR3 is also encoded by other nucleotide sequences in the sample. The J gene is TRBJ2-3, the V gene TRBV7-9; D call uncertain. Germline CDR1 and CDR2: SEHNR and FQNEAQ (reference sequence). Trimming pared 3 bases from V and 3 bases from J, leaving 4 bases between. This CDR3 has 12 amino acids. The CDR3 loop is CASSLLTDTQYF. Here the CDR3 DNA reads TGTGCCAGCAGCTTGTTAACAGATACGCAGTATTTT. The full variable domain, completed using reference TRBV7-9 and TRBJ2-3, is DTGVSQNPRHKITKRGQNVTFRCDPISEHNRLYWYRQTLGQGPEFLTYFQNEAQLEKSRLLSDRFSAERPKGSFSTLEIQRTEQGDSAMYLCASSLLTDTQYFGPGTRLTVL.

There are a few counts of this clone. The chain couples TRBV10-3 to TRBJ1-1; 10 nucleotides line up with TRBD1. Germline CDR1 and CDR2: ENHRY and SYGVKD. CDR3 length: 13 amino acids. The V segment lost 6 bases and the J segment 7 bases; nucleotides outside the gene matches: 5. CDR3 residues: CAISGTGVGEAFF. In DNA, the CDR3 is TGTGCCATCAGCGGGACAGGGGTGGGTGAAGCTTTCTTT.

The CDR3 here is CASSDYRLGRADTQYF. The CDR3 DNA reads TGTGCCAGCAGTGATTATAGGTTGGGCAGGGCAGATACGCAGTATTTT. This sequence joins TRBV25-1 and TRBJ2-3; D might be TRBD1 (5 bases). CDR1 is MGHDK, CDR2 SYGVNS, per germline. The CDR3 has 16 amino acids. Trimming took off 3 bases at V and 4 bases at J, with 17 bases between the two ends.

V usage is TRBV5-4 and J usage is TRBJ1-1; D might be TRBD1 (6 bases). The germline CDR1 and CDR2 sequences are SGHNT and YYREEE (reference sequence). Deletions cut 4 bases from V and 1 base from J, with 11 bases between. The CDR3 is made up of 14 amino acids. CDR3 protein: CASSRRDTNTEAFF. The DNA for the CDR3 is TGTGCCAGCAGCCGCCGGGACACGAACACTGAAGCTTTCTTT.

CDR3 DNA sequence: TGTGCCAGCAGCAAAGGACTAGCCGGCACTGGGACGCAGTATTTT. It encodes CASSKGLAGTGTQYF. The genes are TRBV6-5 and TRBJ2-3, with TRBD2 matching over 8 bases. Germline lookup yields CDR1 MNHEY and CDR2 SVGAGI. The CDR3 runs to 15 residues. The V segment lost 6 bases and the J segment 9 bases; nucleotides outside the gene matches: 14.

V is TRBV5-1 and J is TRBJ2-7; D not resolved. The CDR3 runs to 16 residues. With 0 bases removed from V and 0 bases from J, the gap between germline ends came to 13 bases. Germline CDR1 SGHRS, CDR2 YFSETQ. CDR3 residues: CASSLGTAWGSYEQYF. The CDR3 DNA reads TGCGCCAGCAGCTTGGGGACCGCCTGGGGCTCCTACGAGCAGTACTTC.

This chain links TRBV5-1 with TRBJ2-6; D unclear. The CDR3 is made up of 17 amino acids. Trimming took 4 bases from V and 3 from J, leaving 17 bases between them. Germline CDR1 and CDR2: SGHRS and YFSETQ. As DNA, the CDR3 is TGCGCCAGCAGCGAGAGATCCCTAACCGGTGGGGCCAACGTCCTGACTTTC. Residues: CASSERSLTGGANVLTF.

The CDR3 region has the DNA TGCGCCAGCAGCCCGACTAGCGGAGGAGCCAAAAACATTCAGTACTTC. As protein: CASSPTSGGAKNIQYF. The rearrangement uses TRBV5-1 and TRBJ2-4, with 9 bases aligning to TRBD2. The J segment lost 0 bases and the V segment lost 4 bases, leaving 5 bases of the junction unmatched. Per the germline V gene, CDR1 is SGHRS and CDR2 is YFSETQ. The CDR3 has 16 amino acids.

V gene TRBV10-1 combines with J gene TRBJ2-7, with D unresolved. This CDR3 is 13 amino acids long. V lost 11 bases, J lost 1 base, and 15 bases lay in between. Germline-derived CDR1 and CDR2 are WNHNN and SYGVQD (reference sequence). The CDR3 loop is CASILRLSYEQYF. The CDR3 DNA sequence: TGCGCCTCAATCCTTCGCCTATCCTACGAGCAGTACTTC.

This clone was observed once. The genes are TRBV5-1 and TRBJ2-7; D might be TRBD2 (6 bases). Between the trimmed V and J ends, which lost 5 bases and 5 bases, there was a span of 23 bases. Per the germline V gene, CDR1 is SGHRS and CDR2 is YFSETQ. CDR3 length: 16 residues. CDR3 protein: CASRSYLTAREDEQYF. The CDR3 DNA sequence: TGCGCCAGCAGATCTTACCTGACCGCTAGGGAGGACGAGCAGTACTTC.

The chain employs TRBV7-3 and TRBJ2-2; D gene uncertain. The CDR3 totals 14 residues. Trimming took off 5 bases at V and 0 bases at J, with 7 bases between the two ends. Germline CDR1 SGHTA, CDR2 FQGTGA. The CDR3 spells CASSQNTNTGELFF. The CDR3 DNA is TGTGCCAGCAGCCAGAACACGAACACCGGGGAGCTGTTTTTT. The variable domain in full, completed from reference TRBV7-3 and TRBJ2-2, reads GAGVSQTPSNKVTEKGKYVELRCDPISGHTALYWYRQSLGQGPEFLIYFQGTGAADDSGLPNDRFFAVRPEGSVSTLKIQRTERGDSAVYLCASSQNTNTGELFFGEGSRLTVL.

The J gene is TRBJ1-1, the V gene TRBV11-3; D gene uncertain. The germline CDR1 and CDR2 sequences are SGHNT and YENEEA. V gave up 0 bases and J gave up 2 bases, with 4 bases separating them. This CDR3 spans 13 amino acids. The CDR3 nucleotides read TGTGCCAGCAGCTTAGATCATAACACTGAAGCTTTCTTT. Encoded protein: CASSLDHNTEAFF.

This chain links TRBV7-3 with TRBJ2-3; no definite D call. The CDR3 spans 15 residues. Trimming removed 1 base at V and 2 bases at J, with 10 bases between. Germline values: CDR1 SGHTA, CDR2 FQGTGA. CDR3 nucleotides: TGTGCCAGCAGCTTAAACTCCGATTACACAGATACGCAGTATTTT. It translates to CASSLNSDYTDTQYF. The complete variable domain, with remaining parts taken from reference TRBV7-3 and TRBJ2-3, reads GAGVSQTPSNKVTEKGKYVELRCDPISGHTALYWYRQSLGQGPEFLIYFQGTGAADDSGLPNDRFFAVRPEGSVSTLKIQRTERGDSAVYLCASSLNSDYTDTQYFGPGTRLTVL.